This T cell receptor beta chain is drawn from a study of Graves' ophthalmopathy and Graves' hyperthyroidism. This clonotype occurred a few times. Its antigen remains unidentified. Amplification of TCR beta CDR3 regions used RNA transcripts. A first-round RT-PCR used HTBI primers, followed by a second-round multiplex PCR. Each CDR3 protein is one row after TCRdb ran MiXCR on the multiplex PCR reads. Seen here are some 380,000 distinct CDR3 sequences, approximately 15% observed once, and the top ten hold approximately 7%. As diagnostic evidence, clinical symptoms, serum thyroxine, TRAb, thyroid ultrasound and orbital computed tomography were relied upon. The PBMCs had their origin in 8.5 to 10 ml of fresh peripheral blood. Study-wide findings and caveats: For predicting ophthalmopathy progression, the model had nearly 71% sensitivity and roughly 77% specificity. Researchers report that a 13-signature model separated ophthalmopathy from stable hyperthyroidism, posting about 90% sensitivity and less than 82% specificity.

Germline V gene lookup returns CDR1 SGHRS and CDR2 YFSETQ. The length of the CDR3 is 18 residues. V trimming: 2 bases; J trimming: 10 bases; junction bases outside the gene matches: 16. Source material: peripheral blood. The chain has TRBV5-1 and TRBJ1-6, with 9 positions matching TRBD1. The clonotype was recovered from a woman younger than 35 with stable Graves' hyperthyroidism. CDR3 region: CASSFGLGQGSLGSPLHF. The CDR3 DNA reads TGCGCCAGCAGCTTTGGGCTCGGACAGGGGAGTCTGGGGTCACCCCTCCACTTT.